The sequence of this TCR beta chain was determined in a study of T cells in Graves' hyperthyroidism and ophthalmopathy. Study-wide points: Ophthalmopathy was model-predicted a median approximately 6.9 months pre-onset.

Points on this clonotype: The antigen is unknown.

Regions amplified from RNA transcripts were the TCR beta CDR3 regions. Initially, a first-round RT-PCR of the TCR CDR3 employed the HTBI primer set. TCRdb recomputed calls from the multiplex PCR reads with MiXCR, one row per CDR3 protein. Of roughly 96,000 distinct CDR3 sequences in the sample, roughly 56% were seen once. Germline assignment: CDR1 SGHTA and CDR2 FQGNSA. The CDR3 totals 15 residues. V lost 6 bases and J lost 7, with 19 bases in between. J is TRBJ1-5 and V is TRBV7-2; D is perhaps TRBD1 (5 bases). The specimen was blood. The clonotype comes from a woman between 35 and 50 years old with Graves' hyperthyroidism. The DNA of the CDR3 is TGTGCCAGCAGAACCGGGACTAGCGGGTACCAGCCCCAGCATTTT. It yields the protein CASRTGTSGYQPQHF.